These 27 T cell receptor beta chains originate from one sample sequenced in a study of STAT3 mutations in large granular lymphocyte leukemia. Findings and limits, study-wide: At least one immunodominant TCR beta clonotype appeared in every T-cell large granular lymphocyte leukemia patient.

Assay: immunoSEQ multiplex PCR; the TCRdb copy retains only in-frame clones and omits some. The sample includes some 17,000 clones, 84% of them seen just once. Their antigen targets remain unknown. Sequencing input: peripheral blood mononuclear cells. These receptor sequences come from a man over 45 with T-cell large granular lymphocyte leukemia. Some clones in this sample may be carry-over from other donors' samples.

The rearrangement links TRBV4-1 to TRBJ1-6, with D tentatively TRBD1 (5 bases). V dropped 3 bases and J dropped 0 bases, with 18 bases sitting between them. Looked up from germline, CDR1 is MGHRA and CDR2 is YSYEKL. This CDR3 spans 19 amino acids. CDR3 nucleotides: TGCGCCAGCAGCCAGGGGGGACTCCAACTCAGCTCCTATAATTCACCCCTCCACTTT. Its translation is CASSQGGLQLSSYNSPLHF.

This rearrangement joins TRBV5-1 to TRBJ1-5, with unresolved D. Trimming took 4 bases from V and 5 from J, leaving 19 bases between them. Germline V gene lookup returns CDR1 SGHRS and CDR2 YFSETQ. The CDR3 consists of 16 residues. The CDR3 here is CASSAEDWGGDQPQHF. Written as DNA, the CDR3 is TGCGCCAGCAGCGCAGAAGACTGGGGAGGCGATCAGCCCCAGCATTTT.

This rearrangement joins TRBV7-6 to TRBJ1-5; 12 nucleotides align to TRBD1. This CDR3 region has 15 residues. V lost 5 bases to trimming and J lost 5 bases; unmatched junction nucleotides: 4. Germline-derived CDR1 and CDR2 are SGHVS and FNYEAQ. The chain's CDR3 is CASSRDRGLDQPQHF. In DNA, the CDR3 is TGTGCCAGCAGCCGGGACAGGGGGCTGGATCAGCCCCAGCATTTT. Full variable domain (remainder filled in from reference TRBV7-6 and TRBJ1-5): GAGVSQSPRYKVTKRGQDVALRCDPISGHVSLYWYRQALGQGPEFLTYFNYEAQQDKSGLPNDRFSAERPEGSISTLTIQRTEQRDSAMYRCASSRDRGLDQPQHFGDGTRLSIL.

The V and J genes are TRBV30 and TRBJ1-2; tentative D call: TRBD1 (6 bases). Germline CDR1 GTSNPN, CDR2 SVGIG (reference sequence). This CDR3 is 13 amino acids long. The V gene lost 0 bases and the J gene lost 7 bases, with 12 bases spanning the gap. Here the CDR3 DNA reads TGTGCCTGGAGTGTAGGGGGGGCCGGTGGCTACACCTTC. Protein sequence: CAWSVGGAGGYTF.

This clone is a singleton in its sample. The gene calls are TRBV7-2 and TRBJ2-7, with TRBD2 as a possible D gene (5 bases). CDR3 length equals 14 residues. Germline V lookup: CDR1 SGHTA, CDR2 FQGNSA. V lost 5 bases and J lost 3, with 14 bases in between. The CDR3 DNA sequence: TGTGCCAGCAGCCGAGACTACCCTAGCTACGAGCAGTACTTC. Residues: CASSRDYPSYEQYF.

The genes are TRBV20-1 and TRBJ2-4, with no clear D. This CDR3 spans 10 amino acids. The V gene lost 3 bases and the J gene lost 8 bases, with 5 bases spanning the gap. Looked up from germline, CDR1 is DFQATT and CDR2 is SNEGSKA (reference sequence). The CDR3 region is CSASLHIQYF. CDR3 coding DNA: TGCAGTGCTAGTCTTCACATTCAGTACTTC.

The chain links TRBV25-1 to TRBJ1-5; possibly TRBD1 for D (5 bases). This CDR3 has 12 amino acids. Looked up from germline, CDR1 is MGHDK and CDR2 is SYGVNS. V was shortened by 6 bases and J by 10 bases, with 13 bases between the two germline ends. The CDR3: CASSPGEGPQHF. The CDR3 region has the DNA TGTGCCAGCAGCCCGGGGGAGGGACCCCAGCATTTT. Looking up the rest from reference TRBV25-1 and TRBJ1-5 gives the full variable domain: EADIYQTPRYLVIGTGKKITLECSQTMGHDKMYWYQQDPGMELHLIHYSYGVNSTEKGDLSSESTVSRIRTEHFPLTLESARPSHTSQYLCASSPGEGPQHFGDGTRLSIL.

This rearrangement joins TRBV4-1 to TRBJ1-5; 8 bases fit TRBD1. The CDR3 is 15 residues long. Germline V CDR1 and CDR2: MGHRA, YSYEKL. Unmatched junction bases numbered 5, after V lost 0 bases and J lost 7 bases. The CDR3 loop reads CASSQEVTGEQPQHF. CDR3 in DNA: TGCGCCAGCAGCCAAGAGGTGACAGGGGAACAGCCCCAGCATTTT.

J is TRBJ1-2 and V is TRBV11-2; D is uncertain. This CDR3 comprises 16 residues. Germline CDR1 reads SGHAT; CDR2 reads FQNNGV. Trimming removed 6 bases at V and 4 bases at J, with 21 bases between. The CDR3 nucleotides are TGTGCCAGCAGGACCCTGTCCGGGAATTCGGGCTATGGCTACACCTTC. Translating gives CASRTLSGNSGYGYTF.

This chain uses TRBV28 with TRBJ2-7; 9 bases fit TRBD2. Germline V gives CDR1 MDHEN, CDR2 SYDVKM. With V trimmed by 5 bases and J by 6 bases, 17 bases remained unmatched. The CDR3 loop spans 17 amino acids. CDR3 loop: CASSVIAGAVTSLEQYF. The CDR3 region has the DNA TGTGCCAGCAGTGTAATAGCGGGAGCCGTGACCTCTCTCGAGCAGTACTTC.

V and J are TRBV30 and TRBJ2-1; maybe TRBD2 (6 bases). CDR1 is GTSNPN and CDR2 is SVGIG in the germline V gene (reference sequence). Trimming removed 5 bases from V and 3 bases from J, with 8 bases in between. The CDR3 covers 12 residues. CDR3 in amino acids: CAWVRGYNEQFF. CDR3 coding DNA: TGTGCCTGGGTGCGGGGCTACAATGAGCAGTTCTTC. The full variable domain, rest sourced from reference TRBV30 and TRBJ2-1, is SQTIHQWPATLVQPVGSPLSLECTVEGTSNPNLYWYRQAAGRGLQLLFYSVGIGQISSEVPQNLSASRPQDRQFILSSKKLLLSDSGFYLCAWVRGYNEQFFGPGTRLTVL.

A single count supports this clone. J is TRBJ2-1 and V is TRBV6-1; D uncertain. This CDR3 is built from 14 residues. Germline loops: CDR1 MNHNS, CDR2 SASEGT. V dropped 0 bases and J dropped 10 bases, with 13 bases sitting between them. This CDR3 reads CASSEAPGRGEQFF. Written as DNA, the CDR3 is TGTGCCAGCAGTGAAGCGCCCGGAAGAGGCGAGCAGTTCTTC.

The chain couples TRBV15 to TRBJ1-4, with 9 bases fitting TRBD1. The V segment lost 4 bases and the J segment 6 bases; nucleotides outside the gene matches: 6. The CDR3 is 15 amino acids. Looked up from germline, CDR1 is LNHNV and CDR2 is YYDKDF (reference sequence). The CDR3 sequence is CATSTPGTGHEKLFF. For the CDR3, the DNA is TGTGCCACCAGCACCCCCGGGACAGGGCATGAAAAACTGTTTTTT. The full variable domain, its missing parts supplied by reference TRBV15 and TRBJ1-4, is DAMVIQNPRYQVTQFGKPVTLSCSQTLNHNVMYWYQQKSSQAPKLLFHYYDKDFNNEADTPDNFQSRRPNTSFCFLDIRSPGLGDTAMYLCATSTPGTGHEKLFFGSGTQLSVL.

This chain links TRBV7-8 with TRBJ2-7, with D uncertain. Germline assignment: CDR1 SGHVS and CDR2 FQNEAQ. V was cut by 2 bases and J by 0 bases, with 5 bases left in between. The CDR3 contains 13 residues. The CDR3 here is CASSLPNSYEQYF. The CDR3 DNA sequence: TGTGCCAGCAGCTTACCGAACTCCTACGAGCAGTACTTC.

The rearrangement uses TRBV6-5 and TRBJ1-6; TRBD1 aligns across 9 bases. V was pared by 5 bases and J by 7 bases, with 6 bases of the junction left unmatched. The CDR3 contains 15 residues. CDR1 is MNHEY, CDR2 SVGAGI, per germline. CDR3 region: CASSRPGTGNSPLHF. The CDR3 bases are TGTGCCAGCAGTCGACCGGGGACAGGGAATTCACCCCTCCACTTT.

CDR3 sequence reads: CASSLGRGEQFF. CDR3 nucleotide sequence: TGTGCCAGCAGCTTGGGGCGGGGTGAGCAGTTCTTC. This chain joins TRBV5-8 and TRBJ2-1; D perhaps matches TRBD2 (6 bases). The V gene lost 0 bases and the J gene lost 9 bases, with 7 bases spanning the gap. This CDR3 has 12 residues. Germline CDR1 SGHTS, CDR2 YDEGEE.

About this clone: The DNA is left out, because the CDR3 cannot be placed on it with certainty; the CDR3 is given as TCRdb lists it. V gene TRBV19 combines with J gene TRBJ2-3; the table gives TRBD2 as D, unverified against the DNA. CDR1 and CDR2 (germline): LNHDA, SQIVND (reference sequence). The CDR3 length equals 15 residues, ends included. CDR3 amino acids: CASTSGGGITDTQYF.

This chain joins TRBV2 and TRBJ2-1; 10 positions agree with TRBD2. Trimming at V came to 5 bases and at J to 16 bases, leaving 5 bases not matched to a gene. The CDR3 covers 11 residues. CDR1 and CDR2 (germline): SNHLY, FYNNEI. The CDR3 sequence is CASSRTSGYFF. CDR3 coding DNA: TGTGCCAGCAGTCGGACTAGCGGCTATTTCTTC. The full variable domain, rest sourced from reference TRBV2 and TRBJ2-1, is EPEVTQTPSHQVTQMGQEVILRCVPISNHLYFYWYRQILGQKVEFLVSFYNNEISEKSEIFDDQFSVERPDGSNFTLKIRSTKLEDSAMYFCASSRTSGYFFGPGTRLTVL.

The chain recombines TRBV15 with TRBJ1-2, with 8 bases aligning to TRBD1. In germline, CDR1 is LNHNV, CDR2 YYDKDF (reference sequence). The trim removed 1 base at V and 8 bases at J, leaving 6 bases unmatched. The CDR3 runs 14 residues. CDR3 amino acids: CATSRARTGRGYTF. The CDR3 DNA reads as TGTGCCACCAGCAGAGCCAGGACAGGGCGGGGCTACACCTTC.

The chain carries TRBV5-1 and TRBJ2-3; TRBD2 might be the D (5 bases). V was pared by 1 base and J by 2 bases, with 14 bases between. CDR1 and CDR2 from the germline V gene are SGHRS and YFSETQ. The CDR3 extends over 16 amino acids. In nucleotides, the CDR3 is TGCGCCAGCAGCTTGAATAGCGTCTGGGTCACAGATACGCAGTATTTT. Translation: CASSLNSVWVTDTQYF.

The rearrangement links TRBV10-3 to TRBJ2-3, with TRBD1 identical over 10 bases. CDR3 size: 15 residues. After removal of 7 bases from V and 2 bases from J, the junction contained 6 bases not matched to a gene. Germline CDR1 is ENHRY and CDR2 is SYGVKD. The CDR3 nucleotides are TGTGCCATCACCCCCGGGACAGGGGTCACAGATACGCAGTATTTT. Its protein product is CAITPGTGVTDTQYF.

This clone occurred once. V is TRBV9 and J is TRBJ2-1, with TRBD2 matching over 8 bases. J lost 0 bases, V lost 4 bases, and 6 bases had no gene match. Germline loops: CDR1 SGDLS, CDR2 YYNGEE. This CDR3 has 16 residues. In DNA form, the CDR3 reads TGTGCCAGCAGCCTGACAAGCGGGAGCTCCTACAATGAGCAGTTCTTC. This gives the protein CASSLTSGSSYNEQFF.

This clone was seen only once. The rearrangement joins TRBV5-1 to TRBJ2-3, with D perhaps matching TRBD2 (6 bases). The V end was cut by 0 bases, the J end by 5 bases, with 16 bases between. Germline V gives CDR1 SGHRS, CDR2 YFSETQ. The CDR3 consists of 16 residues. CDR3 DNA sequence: TGCGCCAGCAGCTTGGGAGCAGGGAGGCTTGGAGATACGCAGTATTTT. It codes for CASSLGAGRLGDTQYF.

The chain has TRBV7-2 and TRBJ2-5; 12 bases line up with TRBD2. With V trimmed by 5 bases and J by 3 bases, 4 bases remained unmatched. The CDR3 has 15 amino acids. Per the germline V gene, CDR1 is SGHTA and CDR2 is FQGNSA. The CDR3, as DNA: TGTGCCAGCAGCAGGACTAGCGGGACTGAAGAGACCCAGTACTTC. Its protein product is CASSRTSGTEETQYF.

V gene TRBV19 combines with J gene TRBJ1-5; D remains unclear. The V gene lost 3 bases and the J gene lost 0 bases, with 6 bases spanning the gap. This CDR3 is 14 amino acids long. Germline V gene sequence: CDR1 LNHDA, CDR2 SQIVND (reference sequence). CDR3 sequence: CASSITASNQPQHF. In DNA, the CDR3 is TGTGCCAGTAGTATCACGGCTAGCAATCAGCCCCAGCATTTT. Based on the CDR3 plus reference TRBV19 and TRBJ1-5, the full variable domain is DGGITQSPKYLFRKEGQNVTLSCEQNLNHDAMYWYRQDPGQGLRLIYYSQIVNDFQKGDIAEGYSVSREKKESFPLTVTSAQKNPTAFYLCASSITASNQPQHFGDGTRLSIL.

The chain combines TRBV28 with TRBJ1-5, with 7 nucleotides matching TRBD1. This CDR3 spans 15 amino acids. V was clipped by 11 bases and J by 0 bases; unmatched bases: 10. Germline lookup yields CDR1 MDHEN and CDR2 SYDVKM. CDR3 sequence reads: CAAQTGTNSNQPQHF. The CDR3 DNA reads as TGTGCCGCCCAGACAGGGACAAATAGCAATCAGCCCCAGCATTTT.

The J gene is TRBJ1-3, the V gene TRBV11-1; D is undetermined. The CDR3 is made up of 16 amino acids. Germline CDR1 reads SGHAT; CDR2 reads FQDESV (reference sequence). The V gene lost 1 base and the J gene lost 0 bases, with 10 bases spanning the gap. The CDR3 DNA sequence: TGTGCCAGCAGCTTAGACAGCTTACGCTCTGGAAACACCATATATTTT. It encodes CASSLDSLRSGNTIYF.